This is a list of T cell receptor beta chains from one sample in a study of shared T cell receptors in the human thymus. The assay was immunoSEQ multiplex PCR, and TCRdb's table has in-frame clones only and misses some. This table has just under 550,000 clones, about four fifths appearing once. In addition, the sample was reused for a study of human thymus T cells.

Input material: thymocytes. Receptor source: a boy less than two years old with a congenital heart defect. Each CDR3 is given with its conserved first and last residue. D genes are given only for firm matches. Clone sizes are given selectively: once, few, many, or a class where the clone is expanded.

J gene	D gene	V gene	clone size	CDR3 length	CDR3 protein	CDR3 DNA
TRBJ2-5	-	TRBV19	-	16	CASSRGGLFHQETQYF	TGTGCCAGTAGTAGGGGGGGGCTCTTCCACCAAGAGACCCAGTACTTC
TRBJ1-1	-	TRBV5-1	-	15	CASSTTPGEDTEAFF	TGCGCCAGCAGCACCACGCCCGGGGAGGACACTGAAGCTTTCTTT
TRBJ2-1	TRBD1	TRBV30	-	15	CAWSMGTGGRNEQFF	TGTGCCTGGAGTATGGGGACAGGGGGCCGGAATGAGCAGTTCTTC
TRBJ2-3	TRBD2	TRBV28	-	17	CASRLLGTSGRTDTQYF	TGTGCCAGCAGGCTCCTAGGGACTAGCGGGAGGACAGATACGCAGTATTTT
TRBJ2-7	-	TRBV5-4	few	15	CASSPRKAGAHEQYF	TGTGCCAGCAGTCCTAGGAAGGCTGGGGCCCACGAGCAGTACTTC
TRBJ1-4	-	TRBV25-1	-	14	CASSDRGARGKLFF	TGTGCCAGCAGTGATCGGGGGGCGCGGGGAAAACTGTTTTTT
TRBJ1-6	TRBD1	TRBV5-4	-	17	CASSPGQGQWGNSPLHF	TGTGCCAGCAGTCCGGGACAGGGGCAGTGGGGTAATTCACCCCTCCACTTT
TRBJ2-7	TRBD1	TRBV18	-	19	CASSPSNAQGQESSYEQYF	TGTGCCAGCTCACCATCGAATGCGCAGGGACAGGAATCCTCCTACGAGCAGTACTTC
TRBJ2-3	TRBD2	TRBV27	-	17	CASSSQTSRLSADTQYF	TGTGCCAGCAGCTCCCAGACTAGCCGATTATCAGCGGATACGCAGTATTTT
TRBJ1-4	TRBD1	TRBV6-5	-	13	CASSRDREEKLFF	TGTGCCAGCAGCCGTGACAGGGAAGAAAAACTGTTTTTT
TRBJ1-1	-	TRBV29-1	-	14	CSVESGEGNTEAFF	TGCAGCGTTGAAAGTGGGGAGGGGAACACTGAAGCTTTCTTT
TRBJ2-5	TRBD2	TRBV6-1	-	18	CASSEAVVAGASQETQYF	TGTGCCAGCAGTGAAGCGGTCGTAGCGGGAGCCTCCCAAGAGACCCAGTACTTC
TRBJ2-7	TRBD2	TRBV27	once	15	CASRKLAGGTYEQYF	TGTGCCAGCAGGAAACTAGCGGGAGGCACCTACGAGCAGTACTTC
TRBJ2-3	-	TRBV4-2	-	13	CASSHQSGGWQYF	TGTGCCAGCAGCCACCAGAGTGGGGGCTGGCAGTATTTT
TRBJ2-7	-	TRBV10-3	-	14	CAISGTQDSYEQYF	TGTGCCATCTCCGGGACTCAGGATAGCTACGAGCAGTACTTC
TRBJ2-3	TRBD2	TRBV10-3	few	16	CAISEPSGKTTDTQYF	TGTGCCATCAGTGAGCCTAGCGGGAAGACCACAGATACGCAGTATTTT
TRBJ1-1	TRBD1	TRBV5-1	-	15	CASSRTGGLNTEAFF	TGCGCCAGCAGTCGGACAGGGGGATTGAACACTGAAGCTTTCTTT
TRBJ1-5	-	TRBV4-1	few	14	CASSQKTVNQPQHF	TGCGCCAGCAGCCAAAAGACAGTTAATCAGCCCCAGCATTTT
TRBJ2-1	TRBD2	TRBV6-1	-	20	CASSERGALLAGHSYNEQFF	TGTGCCAGCAGTGAACGAGGTGCCCTTTTAGCGGGACACTCCTACAATGAGCAGTTCTTC
TRBJ1-2	-	TRBV19	-	15	CASSFREAVVYGYTF	TGTGCCAGTAGTTTCCGCGAGGCGGTAGTCTATGGCTACACCTTC